The rows below give T cell receptor beta chains drawn from one sample of a study of response to subunit inactivated influenza vaccine. TCRdb re-derived calls from the RT-PCR reads in MiXCR, one entry per CDR3 protein. The sample has about 650,000 distinct CDR3 sequences, around 15% seen once. The material was PBMCs from blood, obtained around 14 days before vaccination. These receptors were taken from a man aged 45 to 65 who received an inactivated influenza vaccine. CDR3s leave out the opening cysteine and the closing phenylalanine or tryptophan.

J gene | V gene | CDR3 protein
TRBJ1-1 | TRBV5-1 | ASSLLVMNTEAF
TRBJ2-3 | TRBV18 | ASSGGHTDTQY
TRBJ2-7 | TRBV19 | ASNISGTATYEQY
TRBJ2-7 | TRBV11-1 | ASSLAETGVFEQY
TRBJ2-2 | TRBV4-3 | ASSQDLNTGELF
TRBJ1-1 | TRBV2 | ASTTNRDTEAF
TRBJ2-3 | TRBV20-1 | SANPGSTDTQY
TRBJ2-7 | TRBV6-2/TRBV6-3 | ASGVFGLPYEQY
TRBJ2-7 | TRBV20-1 | SASGSLLAYEQY
TRBJ1-1 | TRBV12-3/TRBV12-4 | ASSWRTGKTTEAF
TRBJ2-3 | TRBV19 | ASSIAQVPDTQY
TRBJ1-5 | TRBV12-3/TRBV12-4 | ASRSGGEGNQPQH
TRBJ1-4 | TRBV11-2 | ASSLVQGKLF
TRBJ2-7 | TRBV28 | AVELTGDEQY
TRBJ2-7 | TRBV5-5 | ASSLEDSRGYEQY
TRBJ2-3 | TRBV9 | ASSGVTSSPRGTDTQY
TRBJ2-7 | TRBV5-1 | ASTKTDPNYEQY
TRBJ1-3 | TRBV7-9 | ASSRDAGNTIY
TRBJ2-5 | TRBV6-5 | ASSYSGTGWQKTQY
TRBJ1-5 | TRBV4-2 | ASSRDFVSRDSNQPQH
TRBJ1-1 | TRBV20-1 | SARDTTVSTEAF
TRBJ2-1 | TRBV13 | ASSLVGWNEQF
TRBJ2-7 | TRBV20-1 | SVRTSGRGEQY
TRBJ1-2 | TRBV9 | ASSGHGQGLNYGYT
TRBJ2-7 | TRBV12-3/TRBV12-4 | ASSVGTGGLYEQY
TRBJ2-3 | TRBV20-1 | SATAGASDTQY
TRBJ2-3 | TRBV10-3 | AISRGQGAPGGGTDTQY
TRBJ1-5 | TRBV12-3/TRBV12-4 | ASSLVRGSQPQH
TRBJ2-5 | TRBV12-3/TRBV12-4 | ASSPLQGRETQY
TRBJ2-5 | TRBV7-2 | ASSLFPSGGYQETQY
TRBJ2-2 | TRBV6-2/TRBV6-3 | ASSSRTLALNTGELF
TRBJ2-3 | TRBV6-2/TRBV6-3 | ASSYRRRDTQY
TRBJ2-7 | TRBV12-3/TRBV12-4 | ASSLAQIGYEQY
TRBJ2-1 | TRBV11-2 | ASSSGAGGNYNEQF
TRBJ1-1 | TRBV4-1 | ASSQDRIQMNTEAF
TRBJ2-4 | TRBV11-2 | ASSLVWTGKNIQY
TRBJ2-5 | TRBV4-3 | ASSQMSGQETQY
TRBJ2-7 | TRBV5-1 | ASSLEVLGTGGREQY
TRBJ2-7 | TRBV20-1 | SASRGSSYEQY
TRBJ1-3 | TRBV3-1 | ASSQGGTFRGNTIY
TRBJ1-6 | TRBV12-3/TRBV12-4 | ASWAAGSPLH
TRBJ2-3 | TRBV5-2 | AMGPGLITDTQY
TRBJ2-4 | TRBV20-1 | SATRLVVDMENIQY
TRBJ2-5 | TRBV20-1 | SASPGRS
TRBJ2-1 | TRBV12-3/TRBV12-4 | ASSLIGGVNEQF
TRBJ1-1 | TRBV5-1 | ASSLDGQDWTEAF
TRBJ1-6 | TRBV5-1 | ASSRVGTGGSPLH
TRBJ1-5 | TRBV25-1 | ASPLTNQPQH
TRBJ1-1 | TRBV7-9 | ASSFKGGVVNTEAF